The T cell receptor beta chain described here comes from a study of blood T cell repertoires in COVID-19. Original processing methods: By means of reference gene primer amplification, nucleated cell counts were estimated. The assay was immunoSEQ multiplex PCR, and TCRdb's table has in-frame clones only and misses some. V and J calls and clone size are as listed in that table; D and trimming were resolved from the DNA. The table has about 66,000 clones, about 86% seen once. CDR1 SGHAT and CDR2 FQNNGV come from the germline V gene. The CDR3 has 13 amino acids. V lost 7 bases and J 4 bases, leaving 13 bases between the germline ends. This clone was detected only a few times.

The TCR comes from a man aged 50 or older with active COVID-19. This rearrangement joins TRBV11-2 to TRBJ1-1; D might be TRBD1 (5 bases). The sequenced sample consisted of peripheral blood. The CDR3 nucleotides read TGTGCCAGCATCGAGATGGGGCCCACTGAAGCTTTCTTT. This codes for CASIEMGPTEAFF.